This T cell receptor beta chain derives from a study of CD8 T cells in ankylosing spondylitis. Study outcomes and limitations: Before this, some motif variants had been reported in reactive arthritis synovial fluid and blood. What appeared characteristic of ankylosing spondylitis blood was a TCR beta motif of eight highly homologous variants.

Concerning this clonotype itself: Antigen: not known.

TCRdb reprocessed the 5' RACE reads via MiXCR and lists one record per CDR3 protein. The profile shows some 290,000 distinct CDR3 sequences, approximately 20% of them singletons. J was trimmed by 6 bases and V by 2 bases; bases with no gene match: 9. CDR3 length: 16 amino acids. Germline V lookup: CDR1 MNHEY, CDR2 SVGAGI. This chain connects TRBV6-5 to TRBJ2-2, with 7 bases identical to TRBD1. The source material was blood, either unsorted or a sorted T cell fraction (not recorded which). The source of this sequence is a male donor with ankylosing spondylitis or in good health (not recorded which). CDR3 DNA: TGTGCCAGCAGTTACCCAAGACAGGGAAGACCCGGGGAGCTGTTTTTT. This codes for CASSYPRQGRPGELFF.